The T cell receptor beta chain under discussion was sequenced for a study of T-cell reconstitution after alpha-beta-depleted transplantation in children. Study results and caveats: A year had passed since transplant, and T-cell counts and diversity by then came mostly from newly produced T cells. It was surviving recipient T cells and thymic progenitors that gave some patients high TCRbeta diversity at day 60.

Germline assignment: CDR1 KGHSH and CDR2 LQKENI. With 4 bases clipped from V and 7 bases from J, the junction kept 4 bases outside the gene matches. This CDR3 region has 14 residues. About this clonotype itself: Its antigen is as yet unknown.

This sample's TCRbeta library carried unique molecular identifier barcodes. MiXCR was run by TCRdb on the PCR reads, yielding one entry per CDR3 protein. The sample holds hundreds of thousands of distinct CDR3 sequences, around a sixth seen once. The sample here was PBMCs, mostly from graft donor cells, taken 360 days after TCRalphabeta/CD19-depleted stem cell transplant. The chain carries TRBV18 and TRBJ1-6; the match to TRBD1 covers 7 bases. The sequence was collected from a male patient under 10 years old who had a stem cell transplant for acute lymphoblastic leukemia, so the T cells may come from the graft donor. In DNA form, the CDR3 reads TGTGCCAGCTCACTCCCAGGGGGAAATTCACCCCTCCACTTT. This codes for CASSLPGGNSPLHF.